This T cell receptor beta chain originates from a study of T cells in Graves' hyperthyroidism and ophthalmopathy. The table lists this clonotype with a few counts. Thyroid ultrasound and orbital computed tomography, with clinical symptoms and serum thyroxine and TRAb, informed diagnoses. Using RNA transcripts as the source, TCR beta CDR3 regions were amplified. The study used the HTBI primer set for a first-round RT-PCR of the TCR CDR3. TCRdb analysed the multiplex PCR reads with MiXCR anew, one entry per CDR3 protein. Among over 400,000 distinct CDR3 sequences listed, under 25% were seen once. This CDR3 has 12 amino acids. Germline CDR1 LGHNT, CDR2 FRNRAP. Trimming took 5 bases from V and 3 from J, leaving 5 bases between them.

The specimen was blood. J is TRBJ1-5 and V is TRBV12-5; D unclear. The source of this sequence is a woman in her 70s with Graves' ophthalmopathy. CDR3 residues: CASGRTNQPQHF. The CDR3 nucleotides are TGTGCTAGTGGTAGGACCAATCAGCCCCAGCATTTT.